This T cell receptor (beta chain) was documented in a study of early T cells in non-severe SARS-CoV-2 infection (dated by TCRdb to about 2021). Looking at the study overall: Because TCR sequencing relied on bulk RNA taken from unsorted whole blood, pairing of alpha and beta chains was not possible.

As concerns this clonotype: The target of this receptor is not known. Base qualities are not at hand, and no much larger clone is one base apart.

V is cut by 2 bases and J by 4 bases, and the space between the germline ends is 11 bases. Measured from the cysteine to the phenylalanine, the CDR3 is 14 residues long. The read is trimmed to its CDR3 DNA, 42 bases read in frame from base 1. Per the germline V gene, MDHEN is the CDR1 and SYDVKM is the CDR2. A case-control design nested within a healthcare worker cohort in London, UK, was used, with weekly nasopharyngeal swab PCR tests and blood sampling performed. Healthcare workers were recruited between 23 and 31 March 2020, during the week of the UK lockdown, and were followed weekly for up to roughly 15 weeks. Here is what the overall study found, with its caveats: VDJdb matching was skewed toward anti-spike CD8 responses and likely underestimated virus-specific expansions by missing private and CD4 specificities.

Library preparation employed 5' RACE. Sequenced using a NextSeq 500. The TCR library protocol attached unique molecular identifiers to individual cDNA molecules to correct for sequencing error and PCR bias. Both TCR alpha and beta chains were sequenced, and tight co-correlation was observed between alpha and beta sequence abundances in each sample. The study's processing was this. V gene, J gene and CDR3 annotation of TCR sequences was performed with Decombinator V4. TCRs were defined as expanded if a significant change between any two time points was detected under a Poisson model with p below 0.0001. TCR abundances were normalised to the total number of TCRs sequenced per sample and expressed as counts per million. TRAV1-2 paired with TRAJ12, TRAJ20 or TRAJ33 defined MAIT TCRs, while TRAV10 paired with TRAJ18 defined iNKT TCRs. A search of VDJdb, accessed on 1 November 2021, was run for TCRs annotated to CMV, EBV and SARS-CoV-2, with TCRs annotated for multiple antigens excluded. Through fastp at Q25 and MiXCR, TCRdb rebuilt clones from the public reads, retaining in-frame beta chains. Identical CDR3 proteins give one entry, which carries the most common genes and DNA. These V and J calls derive from TCRdb rather than the authors' analysis. Present in this sample are 35,000 to 45,000 distinct CDR3 sequences, roughly 6% of which were seen just once. The ten largest clones take up around 8% of the sample.

The sample in question was whole blood, obtained at baseline. The chain was built from TRBV28 and TRBJ1-2, with the D segment identity uncertain. This receptor was identified in an adult who was a healthcare worker with PCR-confirmed SARS-CoV-2 infection or an uninfected control (not recorded which). The DNA sequence is given as TGTGCCAGCAGTTTAGTGGCAGGCTTCTATGGCTACACCTTC. Protein translation: CASSLVAGFYGYTF.